This T cell receptor (beta chain) was sequenced during a study of cytomegalovirus exposure and HLA in healthy donors. CDR1 and CDR2 from the germline V gene are MNHNY and SVGAGI (reference sequence). This CDR3 comprises 16 residues. Trimming pared 0 bases from V and 6 bases from J, leaving 14 bases between. The study, taken as a whole, reports: Based on reports, TCR beta sequences accurately predicted HLA-A and HLA-B alleles for most subjects.

60 Vbeta and 13 Jbeta primers were used in PCR. Repertoires were generated with immunoSEQ multiplex PCR, while TCRdb's copy carries only in-frame clones and drops some. The sample lists around 150,000 clones; over 60% were seen once. Note on this clone: Its antigen is unidentified.

The chain carries TRBV6-6 and TRBJ1-4; maybe TRBD1 (5 bases). The sequencing input was PBMCs. The source of this sequence is a man aged 25-45 years in good health and CMV-seronegative. The CDR3: CASSYSKGVGDEKLFF. In DNA form, the CDR3 reads TGTGCCAGCAGTTACTCGAAAGGGGTAGGGGATGAAAAACTGTTTTTT.